The 18 T cell receptor beta chains given below trace back to one sample, sequenced in a study of T cells in Graves' hyperthyroidism and ophthalmopathy. Amplified TCR beta CDR3 regions derived from RNA transcripts. HTBI primers were used for first-round RT-PCR of the TCR CDR3. TCRdb processed the multiplex PCR reads anew with MiXCR; each CDR3 protein has one entry. This table has about 590,000 distinct CDR3 sequences, less than 20% appearing once. The sample consisted of blood. The receptors here all came from a woman aged 30 to 39 with Graves' hyperthyroidism.

The table lists this clonotype with many counts. The chain carries TRBV3-1 and TRBJ2-3, with TRBD2 identical over 10 bases. V gave up 0 bases and J gave up 4 bases; unmatched junction bases: 7. Germline CDR1 and CDR2: LGHDT and YNNKEL (reference sequence). This CDR3 contains 17 residues. The chain's CDR3 is CASSQEASGSTADTQYF. CDR3 sequence (DNA): TGTGCCAGCAGCCAAGAGGCTAGCGGGAGCACCGCAGATACGCAGTATTTT.

This clonotype has just a few counts. V and J are TRBV3-1 and TRBJ2-5; 8 nucleotides match TRBD1. Unmatched junction bases numbered 4, after V lost 0 bases and J lost 4 bases. Looked up from germline, CDR1 is LGHDT and CDR2 is YNNKEL (reference sequence). This CDR3 is built from 15 residues. CDR3 amino acids: CASSQETGGRETQYF. The CDR3, as DNA: TGTGCCAGCAGCCAAGAAACAGGGGGGAGAGAGACCCAGTACTTC.

This clonotype showed up many times. The chain links TRBV3-1 to TRBJ1-5, with 7 bases aligning to TRBD1. This CDR3 spans 14 amino acids. With V trimmed by 4 bases and J by 5 bases, 5 bases remained unmatched. Germline-derived CDR1 and CDR2 are LGHDT and YNNKEL (reference sequence). The CDR3 DNA follows: TGTGCCAGCAGCCCCGGGACAGAATATCAGCCCCAGCATTTT. It encodes CASSPGTEYQPQHF.

This clonotype has at least ten counts. This rearrangement joins TRBV20-1 to TRBJ2-7; D is perhaps TRBD1 or TRBD2 (5 bases each). This CDR3 region has 14 residues. Per the germline V gene, CDR1 is DFQATT and CDR2 is SNEGSKA (reference sequence). Deletions cut 0 bases from V and 7 bases from J, with 16 bases between. This CDR3 is CSAREGPALGEQYF. The CDR3 nucleotides read TGCAGTGCTAGAGAGGGACCCGCATTGGGGGAGCAGTACTTC.

Ten or more counts support this clonotype. The CDR3 DNA sequence: TGTGCCAGCACCGCCCGTTGGGGATTGGATTCACCCCTCCACTTT. Residues: CASTARWGLDSPLHF. The chain uses TRBV6-2 or TRBV6-3 and TRBJ1-6; no clear D. Trimming removed 7 bases from V and 8 bases from J, with 18 bases in between. Germline assignment: CDR1 MNHEY and CDR2 SVGEGT. The length of the CDR3 is 15 residues.

This clonotype appeared many times. V and J are TRBV5-1 and TRBJ2-1; 9 positions match TRBD2. The CDR3 totals 16 residues. Trimming removed 4 bases from V and 6 bases from J; junction bases left unmatched: 11. Germline V gene sequence: CDR1 SGHRS, CDR2 YFSETQ. CDR3 protein: CASSILAGKGANEQFF. The CDR3 DNA follows: TGCGCCAGCAGCATCCTAGCGGGGAAGGGAGCCAATGAGCAGTTCTTC.

This clonotype was recorded many times. The chain carries TRBV3-1 and TRBJ1-4; D unclear. The CDR3 runs to 14 residues. Germline V gene data show CDR1 as LGHDT and CDR2 as YNNKEL (reference sequence). V shed 3 bases and J shed 5 bases, with 10 bases lying between them. The CDR3 region has the DNA TGTGCCAGCAGCCAGAGCCCCCTCAATGAAAAACTGTTTTTT. Translating it yields CASSQSPLNEKLFF.

This clonotype was picked up many times. The rearrangement uses TRBV3-1 and TRBJ2-7; D may be TRBD1 or TRBD2 (5 bases each). V was clipped by 1 base and J by 3 bases, with 10 bases between them. CDR3 size: 14 residues. The V gene's germline CDR1 is LGHDT and CDR2 YNNKEL (reference sequence). The CDR3 DNA reads as TGTGCCAGCAGCCAAGGGGGGTTAAACTACGAGCAGTACTTC. Its translation: CASSQGGLNYEQYF.

This clonotype was observed a few times. The chain uses TRBV10-3 and TRBJ2-7; 9 nucleotides line up with TRBD2. From germline, CDR1 is ENHRY and CDR2 SYGVKD. This CDR3 has 14 amino acids. Trimming removed 6 bases from V and 6 bases from J; junction bases left unmatched: 9. The CDR3 sequence is CAIRAGTSIAEQYF. DNA for the CDR3: TGTGCCATCAGGGCCGGGACTAGCATCGCCGAGCAGTACTTC.

This clonotype came up many times. The chain links TRBV12-5 to TRBJ2-7; 11 positions match TRBD2. J gave up 7 bases and V 6 bases, and 8 bases lay outside the gene matches. The CDR3 sequence is 14 residues long. In germline, CDR1 is LGHNT, CDR2 FRNRAP. CDR3 sequence: CASGLGLAAGEQYF. CDR3 nucleotide sequence: TGTGCTAGTGGCCTGGGACTAGCGGCTGGTGAGCAGTACTTC.

This chain links TRBV19 with TRBJ1-5; a possible D gene is TRBD1 (6 bases). CDR3 length: 15 amino acids. Germline V lookup: CDR1 LNHDA, CDR2 SQIVND (reference sequence). Trimming removed 6 bases from V and 2 bases from J, with 14 bases in between. In DNA form, the CDR3 reads TGTGCCAGTAGAGACAGGTTCCAGGGCAATCAGCCCCAGCATTTT. It translates to CASRDRFQGNQPQHF.

This clonotype was observed many times. The chain joins TRBV12-3 or TRBV12-4 to TRBJ1-1; D uncertain. The V gene lost 1 base and the J gene lost 0 bases, with 12 bases spanning the gap. The CDR3 consists of 16 residues. DNA for the CDR3: TGTGCCAGCAGTTTAGGTTCAACCCTCATGAACACTGAAGCTTTCTTT. It specifies CASSLGSTLMNTEAFF.

The chain joins TRBV7-2 to TRBJ2-2; 12 nucleotides match TRBD2. The CDR3 loop spans 19 amino acids. Germline lookup yields CDR1 SGHTA and CDR2 FQGNSA. V shed 0 bases, J shed 5 bases, and the junction held 10 bases outside the gene matches. CDR3 sequence: CASSLAAKNLAGGTGELFF. In DNA form, the CDR3 reads TGTGCCAGCAGCTTAGCCGCGAAAAACCTAGCGGGAGGGACCGGGGAGCTGTTTTTT.

Ten or more counts support this clonotype. This chain joins TRBV20-1 and TRBJ1-5; D is undetermined. Germline V CDR1 and CDR2: DFQATT, SNEGSKA (reference sequence). Trimming removed 1 base at V and 12 bases at J, with 13 bases between. The CDR3 sequence is 12 residues long. In nucleotides, the CDR3 is TGCAGTGCTAGAGGTTTGGCTGGAAACCAGCATTTT. It encodes CSARGLAGNQHF.

The rearrangement links TRBV6-1 to TRBJ2-3; D is unresolved. The germline V gene has CDR1 MNHNS and CDR2 SASEGT. V was shortened by 10 bases and J by 4 bases, with 12 bases between the two germline ends. This CDR3 is built from 12 residues. CDR3 bases: TGTGCCACCCGACGGGCCTCAGATACGCAGTATTTT. Translating it yields CATRRASDTQYF.

The rearrangement links TRBV7-9 to TRBJ1-6; 8 positions match TRBD1. The V gene end was trimmed by 3 bases and the J gene end by 6 bases; junction bases not matched to a gene: 10. The germline V gene encodes CDR1 SEHNR and CDR2 FQNEAQ (reference sequence). The CDR3 consists of 17 residues. DNA for the CDR3: TGTGCCAGCAGCTTTTTGGCAGGGGGCCGGACTAATTCACCCCTCCACTTT. Its translation is CASSFLAGGRTNSPLHF.

On this clonotype itself: Being one base from a much bigger clone, this may be a read error. The chain combines TRBV5-1 with TRBJ1-1; perhaps TRBD1 as D (6 bases). From germline, CDR1 is SGHRS and CDR2 YFSETQ. This CDR3 is 14 amino acids long. The CDR3 here is CASSSPGGFTKAFF. Here the CDR3 DNA reads TGCGCCAGCAGCTCCCCGGGGGGCTTCACTAAAGCTTTCTTT.

The sample holds many counts of this clonotype. The chain is built from TRBV5-1 and TRBJ1-3; 9 bases map to TRBD1. This CDR3 spans 17 amino acids. V shed 4 bases and J 2 bases; nucleotides not matched to a gene: 10. The germline CDR1 and CDR2 sequences are SGHRS and YFSETQ. CDR3 loop: CASSPRDRDLTGNTIYF. CDR3 nucleotides: TGCGCCAGCAGCCCCCGGGACAGGGATCTAACTGGAAACACCATATATTTT.